This T cell receptor beta chain was retrieved from a study of cytomegalovirus exposure and HLA in healthy donors. General study results and limits: Fewer N-insertions (relative to the approximately 670-donor mean) were reportedly seen in an Asian-associated ancestry cluster in a later analysis. Some V segments, TRBV6-2 and TRBV6-3 among them, were indistinguishable and were therefore excluded. Using the classifier, cytomegalovirus status was reportedly diagnosed with high specificity and sensitivity.

The CDR3 consists of 13 residues. Germline CDR1 and CDR2: ENHRY and SYGVKD. The V gene end was trimmed by 6 bases and the J gene end by 5 bases; junction bases not matched to a gene: 2. Each donor was healthy, and each was a bone marrow donor. The PCR employed 60 Vbeta primers together with 13 Jbeta primers. Profiling relied on immunoSEQ multiplex PCR, and the TCRdb table lists in-frame clones only, not all of them. The sample has roughly 240,000 clones; roughly 84% are singletons. Concerning this clone itself: What it recognizes is unknown.

This TCR came from a girl aged 2 to 9 in good health and CMV-seronegative. This sequence joins TRBV10-3 and TRBJ1-5; 9 positions agree with TRBD1. The source material was PBMCs. CDR3 in amino acids: CAISTGGDQPQHF. The CDR3 DNA reads TGTGCCATCAGCACAGGGGGCGATCAGCCCCAGCATTTT.